Many counts were recorded for the clone carrying this T cell receptor beta chain. The antigen is not known. Amplified TCR beta CDR3 regions derived from RNA transcripts. HTBI primers were employed in a first-round RT-PCR of the TCR CDR3. TCRdb fed the multiplex PCR reads into MiXCR, producing one record per CDR3 protein. The sample consists of more than 500,000 distinct CDR3 sequences, around 15% of them appearing once. The data originate from a study of T cells in Graves' hyperthyroidism and ophthalmopathy. General study points: Expanded thyroid clonotypes (above 0.001) were mostly also found in blood.

This CDR3 spans 14 amino acids. Germline CDR1 and CDR2: KGHSH and LQKENI. V dropped 3 bases and J dropped 6 bases, with 12 bases sitting between them. This receptor was obtained from a woman younger than 45 with Graves' hyperthyroidism. Sequencing was carried out using blood. The chain couples TRBV18 to TRBJ2-1, with a possible D match to TRBD2 (6 bases). CDR3 nucleotides: TGTGCCAGCTCACCCGGGTTAGCGGCCAATGAGCAGTTCTTC. This codes for CASSPGLAANEQFF.